This T cell receptor (beta chain) was sequenced for a study of human CD8 memory T cell subsets. General study points: Effector memory cells lacked the similarly high diversity that stem-like memory and precursor exhausted T cells had. Although both stem-like subsets shared clonotypes with effector memory cells, the stem-like memory and precursor exhausted T cell repertoires overlapped only minimally with each other.

Germline values: CDR1 MDHEN, CDR2 SYDVKM. This CDR3 contains 15 residues. Turning to this clonotype: The antigen is undetermined.

Construction of TCR beta libraries was accomplished by means of UMI-labeled 5' RACE. As processed by the authors: Per TCR beta library, functional CDR3 beta clonotypes numbered roughly 2,700 to 20,000. TCRdb reprocessed the 5' RACE reads and reports one entry per CDR3 protein, with no DNA. The V and J calls, along with clone size, are taken from TCRdb and not from the paper's own processing. Here the sample table reports some 9,600 distinct CDR3 sequences. It was a CCR7+ PD-1- TIGIT- phenotype that stem-like memory CD8+ T cells (TSTEM) showed. Sequencing was carried out using CD8+ stem-like memory T cells (TSCM and TCM) sorted from PBMCs. Sample subset: stem-like memory CD8 T cells (TSTEM), CCR7+ PD-1- TIGIT-. The sequence came from a human donor in good health. This rearrangement joins TRBV28 to TRBJ1-3. Here the CDR3 reads CASSLWGGSGNTIYF.